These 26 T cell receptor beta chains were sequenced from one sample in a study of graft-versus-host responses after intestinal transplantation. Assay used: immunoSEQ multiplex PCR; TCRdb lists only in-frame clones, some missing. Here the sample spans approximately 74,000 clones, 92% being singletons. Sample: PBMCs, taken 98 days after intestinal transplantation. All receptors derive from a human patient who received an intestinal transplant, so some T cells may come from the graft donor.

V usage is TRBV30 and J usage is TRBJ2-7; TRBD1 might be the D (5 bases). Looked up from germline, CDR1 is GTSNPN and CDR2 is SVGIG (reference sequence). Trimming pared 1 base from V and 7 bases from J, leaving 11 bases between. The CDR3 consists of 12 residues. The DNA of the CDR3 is TGTGCCTGGAGTGACGGCCCAGGGGAGCAGTACTTC. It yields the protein CAWSDGPGEQYF.

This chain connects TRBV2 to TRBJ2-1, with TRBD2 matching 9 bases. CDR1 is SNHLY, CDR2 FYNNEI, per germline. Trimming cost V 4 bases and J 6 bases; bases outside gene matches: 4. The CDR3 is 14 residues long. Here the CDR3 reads CASSGVAGVNEQFF. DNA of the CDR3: TGTGCCAGCAGTGGGGTAGCGGGGGTCAATGAGCAGTTCTTC.

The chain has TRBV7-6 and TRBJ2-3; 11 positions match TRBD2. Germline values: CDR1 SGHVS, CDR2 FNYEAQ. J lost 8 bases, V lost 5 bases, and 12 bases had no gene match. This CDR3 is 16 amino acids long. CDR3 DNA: TGTGCCAGCAGCCCCAGTAGCGGGGGGGCAACCCTTACGCAGTATTTT. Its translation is CASSPSSGGATLTQYF.

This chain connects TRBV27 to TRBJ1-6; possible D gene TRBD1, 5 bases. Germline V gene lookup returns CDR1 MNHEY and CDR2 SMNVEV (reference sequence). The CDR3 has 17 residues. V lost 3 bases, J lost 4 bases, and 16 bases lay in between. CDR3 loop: CASSFPGDHPYNSPLHF. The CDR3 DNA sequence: TGTGCCAGCAGTTTTCCTGGGGACCACCCGTATAATTCACCCCTCCACTTT.

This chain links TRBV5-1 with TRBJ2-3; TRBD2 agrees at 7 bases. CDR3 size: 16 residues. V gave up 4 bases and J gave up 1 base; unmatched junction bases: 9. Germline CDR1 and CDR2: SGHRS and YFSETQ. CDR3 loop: CASSPGLNLGTDTQYF. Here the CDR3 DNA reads TGCGCCAGCAGCCCGGGACTAAATTTGGGCACAGATACGCAGTATTTT.

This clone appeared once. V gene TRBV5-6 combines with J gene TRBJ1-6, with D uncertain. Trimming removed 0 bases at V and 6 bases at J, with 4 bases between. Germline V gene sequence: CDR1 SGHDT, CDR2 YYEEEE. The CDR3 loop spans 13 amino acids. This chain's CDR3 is CASSLAGNSPLHF. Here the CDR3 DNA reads TGTGCCAGCAGCTTGGCCGGTAATTCACCCCTCCACTTT.

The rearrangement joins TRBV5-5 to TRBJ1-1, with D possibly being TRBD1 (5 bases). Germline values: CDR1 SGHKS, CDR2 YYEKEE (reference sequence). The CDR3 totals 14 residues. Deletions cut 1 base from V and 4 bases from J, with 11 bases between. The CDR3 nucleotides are TGTGCCAGCAGCTTGACAGGCTCGGGCACTGAAGCTTTCTTT. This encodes CASSLTGSGTEAFF.

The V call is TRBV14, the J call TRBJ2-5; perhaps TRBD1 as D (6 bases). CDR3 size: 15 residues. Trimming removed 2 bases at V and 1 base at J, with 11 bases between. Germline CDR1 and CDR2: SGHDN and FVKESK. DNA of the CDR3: TGTGCCAGCAGCCAATTAACAGGGATCCAAGAGACCCAGTACTTC. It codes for CASSQLTGIQETQYF.

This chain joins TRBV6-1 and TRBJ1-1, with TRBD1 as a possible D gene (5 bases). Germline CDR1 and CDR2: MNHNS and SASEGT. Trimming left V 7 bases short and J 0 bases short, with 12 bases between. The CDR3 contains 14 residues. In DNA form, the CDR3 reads TGTGCCAGCAATGGCAGGGCCATGAACACTGAAGCTTTCTTT. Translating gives CASNGRAMNTEAFF.

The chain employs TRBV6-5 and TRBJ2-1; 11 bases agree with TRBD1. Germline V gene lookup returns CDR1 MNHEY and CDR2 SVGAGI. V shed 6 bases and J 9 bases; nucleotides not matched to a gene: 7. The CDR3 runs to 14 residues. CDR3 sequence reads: CASRRTGGAGEQFF. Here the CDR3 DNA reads TGTGCCAGCAGACGGACAGGGGGCGCGGGTGAGCAGTTCTTC.

The DNA for the CDR3 is TGTGCCAGCAGTTCAGGGGGGAAGGAACGCACAGATACGCAGTATTTT. It is translated as CASSSGGKERTDTQYF. This chain links TRBV28 with TRBJ2-3; the D gene is possibly TRBD1 (7 bases). This CDR3 has 16 amino acids. The V gene's germline CDR1 is MDHEN and CDR2 SYDVKM. Between the trimmed V and J ends, which lost 4 bases and 1 base, there was a span of 15 bases.

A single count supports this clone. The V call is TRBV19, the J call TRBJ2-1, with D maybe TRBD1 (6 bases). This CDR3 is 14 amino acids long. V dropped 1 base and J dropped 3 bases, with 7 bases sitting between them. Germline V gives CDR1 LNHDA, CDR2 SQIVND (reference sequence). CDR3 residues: CASSIVGGYNEQFF. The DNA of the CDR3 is TGTGCCAGTAGTATAGTAGGGGGCTACAATGAGCAGTTCTTC.

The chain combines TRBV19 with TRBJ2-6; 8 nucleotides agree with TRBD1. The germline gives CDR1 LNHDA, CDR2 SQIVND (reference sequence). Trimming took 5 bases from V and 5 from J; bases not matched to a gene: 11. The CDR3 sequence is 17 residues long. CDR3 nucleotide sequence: TGTGCCAGTAGTTTTGGACAGGGCTCTATCCGGGCCAACGTCCTGACTTTC. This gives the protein CASSFGQGSIRANVLTF.

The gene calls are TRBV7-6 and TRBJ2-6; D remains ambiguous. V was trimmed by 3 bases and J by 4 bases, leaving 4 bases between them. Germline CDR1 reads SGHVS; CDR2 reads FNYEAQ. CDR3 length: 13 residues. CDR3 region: CASSFSGANVLTF. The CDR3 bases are TGTGCCAGCAGCTTCTCCGGGGCCAACGTCCTGACTTTC.

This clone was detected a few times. The CDR3 nucleotides are TGTGCCAGCTCACCACCGGGACAGGTGGGCAATGAGCAGTTCTTC. Amino acids: CASSPPGQVGNEQFF. The chain uses TRBV18 and TRBJ2-1; TRBD1 aligns across 8 bases. Germline V lookup: CDR1 KGHSH, CDR2 LQKENI. The ends lost 0 bases at V and 6 bases at J; junction bases unmatched: 4. The CDR3 consists of 15 residues.

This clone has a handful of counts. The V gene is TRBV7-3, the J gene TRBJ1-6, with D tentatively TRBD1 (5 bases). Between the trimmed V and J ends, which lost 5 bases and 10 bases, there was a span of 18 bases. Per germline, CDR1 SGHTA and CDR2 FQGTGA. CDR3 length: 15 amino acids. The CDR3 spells CASSLEGFLGSPLHF. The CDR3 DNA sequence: TGTGCCAGCAGCCTAGAGGGGTTCTTGGGGTCACCCCTCCACTTT. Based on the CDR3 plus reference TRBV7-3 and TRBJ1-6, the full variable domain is GAGVSQTPSNKVTEKGKYVELRCDPISGHTALYWYRQSLGQGPEFLIYFQGTGAADDSGLPNDRFFAVRPEGSVSTLKIQRTERGDSAVYLCASSLEGFLGSPLHFGNGTRLTVT.

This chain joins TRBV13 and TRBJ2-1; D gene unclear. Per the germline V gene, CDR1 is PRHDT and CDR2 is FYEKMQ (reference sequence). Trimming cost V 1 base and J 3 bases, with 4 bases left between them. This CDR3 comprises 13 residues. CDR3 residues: CASSLEGYNEQFF. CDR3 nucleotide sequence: TGTGCCAGCAGCTTAGAGGGCTACAATGAGCAGTTCTTC.

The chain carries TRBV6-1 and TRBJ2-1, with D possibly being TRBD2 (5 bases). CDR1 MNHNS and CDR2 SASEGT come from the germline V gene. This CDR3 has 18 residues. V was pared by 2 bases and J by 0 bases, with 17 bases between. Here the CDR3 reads CASSELGHSVSSYNEQFF. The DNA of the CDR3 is TGTGCCAGCAGTGAATTAGGTCATAGCGTAAGCTCCTACAATGAGCAGTTCTTC.

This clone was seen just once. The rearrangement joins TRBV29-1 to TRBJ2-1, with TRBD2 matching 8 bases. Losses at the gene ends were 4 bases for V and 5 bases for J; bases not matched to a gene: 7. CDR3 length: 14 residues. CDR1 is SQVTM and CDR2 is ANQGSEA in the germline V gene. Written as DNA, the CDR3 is TGCAGCGTTGCGTTGCGGGGGGCTGACAATGAGCAGTTCTTC. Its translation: CSVALRGADNEQFF.

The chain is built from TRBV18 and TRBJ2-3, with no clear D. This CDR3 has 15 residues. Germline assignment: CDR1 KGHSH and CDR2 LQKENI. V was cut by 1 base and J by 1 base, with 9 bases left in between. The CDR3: CASSPRQTGTDTQYF. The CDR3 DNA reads TGTGCCAGCTCACCACGGCAGACTGGCACAGATACGCAGTATTTT.

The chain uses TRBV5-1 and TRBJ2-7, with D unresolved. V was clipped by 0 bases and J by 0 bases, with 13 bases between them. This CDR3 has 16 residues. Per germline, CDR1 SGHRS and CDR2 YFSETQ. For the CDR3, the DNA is TGCGCCAGCAGCTTGGCAGTCGGCATAAGCTCCTACGAGCAGTACTTC. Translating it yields CASSLAVGISSYEQYF.

In DNA form, the CDR3 reads TGTGCCAGCAGGAAATCAGGGGACACTGAAGCTTTCTTT. Protein product: CASRKSGDTEAFF. The chain couples TRBV6-1 to TRBJ1-1, with D perhaps matching TRBD1 (6 bases). V lost 6 bases, J lost 3 bases, and 11 bases lay in between. Germline V gene data show CDR1 as MNHNS and CDR2 as SASEGT. The CDR3 length is 13 residues.

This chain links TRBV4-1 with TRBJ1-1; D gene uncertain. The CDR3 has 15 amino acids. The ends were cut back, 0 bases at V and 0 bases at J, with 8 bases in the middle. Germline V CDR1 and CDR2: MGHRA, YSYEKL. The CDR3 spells CASSQDTLMNTEAFF. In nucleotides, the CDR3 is TGCGCCAGCAGCCAAGATACACTAATGAACACTGAAGCTTTCTTT.

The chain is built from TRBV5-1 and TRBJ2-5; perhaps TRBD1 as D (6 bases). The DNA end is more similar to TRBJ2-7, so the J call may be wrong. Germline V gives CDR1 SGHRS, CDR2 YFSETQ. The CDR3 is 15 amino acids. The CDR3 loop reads CASRRLGAVGDEQYF. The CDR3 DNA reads TGCGCCAGCCGCCGCCTGGGGGCCGTCGGCGACGAGCAGTACTTC.

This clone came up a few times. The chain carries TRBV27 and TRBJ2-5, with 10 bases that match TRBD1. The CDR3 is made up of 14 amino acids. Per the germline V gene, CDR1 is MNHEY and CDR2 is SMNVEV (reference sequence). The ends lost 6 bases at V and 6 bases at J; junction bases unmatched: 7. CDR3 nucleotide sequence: TGTGCCAGCAGATCTGGACAGGGGGTGAAGACCCAGTACTTC. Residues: CASRSGQGVKTQYF.

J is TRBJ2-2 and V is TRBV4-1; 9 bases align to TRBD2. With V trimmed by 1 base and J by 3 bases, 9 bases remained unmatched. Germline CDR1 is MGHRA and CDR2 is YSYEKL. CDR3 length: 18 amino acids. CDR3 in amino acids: CASSQADMGLADTGELFF. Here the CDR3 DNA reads TGCGCCAGCAGCCAAGCTGATATGGGACTAGCTGACACCGGGGAGCTGTTTTTT.